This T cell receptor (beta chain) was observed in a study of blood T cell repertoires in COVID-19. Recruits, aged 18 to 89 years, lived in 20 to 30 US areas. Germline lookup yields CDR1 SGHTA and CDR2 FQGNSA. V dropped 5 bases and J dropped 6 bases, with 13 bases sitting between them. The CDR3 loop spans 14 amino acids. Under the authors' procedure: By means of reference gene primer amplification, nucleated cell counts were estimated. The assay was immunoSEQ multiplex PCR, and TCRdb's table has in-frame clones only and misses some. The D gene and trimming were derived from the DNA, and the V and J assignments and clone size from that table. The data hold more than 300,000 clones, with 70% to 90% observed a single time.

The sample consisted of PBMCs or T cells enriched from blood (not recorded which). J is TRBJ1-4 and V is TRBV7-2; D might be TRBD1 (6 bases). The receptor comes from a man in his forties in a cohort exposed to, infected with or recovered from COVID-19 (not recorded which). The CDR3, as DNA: TGTGCCAGCAGCAACAGGGCGGTTCATGAAAAACTGTTTTTT. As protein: CASSNRAVHEKLFF.